This T cell receptor beta chain was documented in a study of molecular identifiers for immune sequencing clone quantification. Each CDR3 protein is one row after TCRdb ran MiXCR on the PCR reads. The table records about half a million distinct CDR3 sequences, about 26% of them present only once. CDR3 length: 16 amino acids. From germline, CDR1 is SEHNR and CDR2 FQNEAQ (reference sequence). The germline V and J ends were trimmed by 1 base and 2 bases, with 15 bases remaining between them. From around 20,000 to 1,000,000 sorted cells, naive CD8 libraries were generated with 10%, 30% or 50% RNA. The table lists this clonotype with a few counts.

The sequencing sample was made of naive CD8+ T cells from blood, with Jurkat cell RNA spiked in. As for subset: FACS-sorted CD8+CD4-CCR7+CD45RA+ naive T cells. The TCR originated in a human donor in good health. Some libraries in this study had Jurkat cell RNA spiked in. The chain uses TRBV7-9 and TRBJ2-7; D possibly uses TRBD1 or TRBD2 (5 bases each). The CDR3: CASSLVSGTETYEQYF. The CDR3 coding sequence is TGTGCCAGCAGCTTAGTGAGTGGGACCGAGACCTACGAGCAGTACTTC.